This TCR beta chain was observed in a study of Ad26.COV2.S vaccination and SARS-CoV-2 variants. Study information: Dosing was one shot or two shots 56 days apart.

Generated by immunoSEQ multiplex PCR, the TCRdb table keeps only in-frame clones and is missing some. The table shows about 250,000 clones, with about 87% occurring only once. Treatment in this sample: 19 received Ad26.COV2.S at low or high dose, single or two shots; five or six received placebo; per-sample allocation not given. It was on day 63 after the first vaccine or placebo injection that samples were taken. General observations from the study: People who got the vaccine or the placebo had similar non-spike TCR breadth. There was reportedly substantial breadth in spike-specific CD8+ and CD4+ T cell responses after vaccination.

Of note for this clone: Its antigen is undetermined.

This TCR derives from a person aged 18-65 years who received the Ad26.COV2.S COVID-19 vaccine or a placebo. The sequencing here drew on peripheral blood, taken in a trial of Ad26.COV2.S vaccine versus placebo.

The CDR3 DNA sequence: TGTGCCAGCAGCGAGCGACAGGGAAGAGGGGAAAAACTGTTTTTT. This codes for CASSERQGRGEKLFF. The V and J genes are TRBV7-9 and TRBJ1-4; TRBD1 agrees at 7 bases. Trimming removed 5 bases from V and 8 bases from J; junction bases left unmatched: 11. Germline V CDR1 and CDR2: SEHNR, FQNEAQ (reference sequence). The CDR3 covers 15 residues. Full variable domain (remainder filled in from reference TRBV7-9 and TRBJ1-4): DTGVSQNPRHKITKRGQNVTFRCDPISEHNRLYWYRQTLGQGPEFLTYFQNEAQLEKSRLLSDRFSAERPKGSFSTLEIQRTEQGDSAMYLCASSERQGRGEKLFFGSGTQLSVL.